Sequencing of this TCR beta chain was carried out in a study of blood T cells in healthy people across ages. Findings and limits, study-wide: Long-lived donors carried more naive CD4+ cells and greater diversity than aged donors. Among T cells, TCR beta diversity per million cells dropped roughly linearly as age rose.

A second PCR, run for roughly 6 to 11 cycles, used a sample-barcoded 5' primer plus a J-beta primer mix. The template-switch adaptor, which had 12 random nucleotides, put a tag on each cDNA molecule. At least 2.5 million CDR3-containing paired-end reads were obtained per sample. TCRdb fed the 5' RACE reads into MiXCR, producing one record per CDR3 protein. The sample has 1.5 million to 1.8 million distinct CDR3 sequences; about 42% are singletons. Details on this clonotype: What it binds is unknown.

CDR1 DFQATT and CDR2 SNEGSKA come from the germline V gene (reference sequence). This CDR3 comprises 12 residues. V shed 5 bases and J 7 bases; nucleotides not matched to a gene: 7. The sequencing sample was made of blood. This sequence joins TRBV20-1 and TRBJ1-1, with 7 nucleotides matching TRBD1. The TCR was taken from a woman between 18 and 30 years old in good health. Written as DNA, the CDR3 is TGCAGTGCTTCGCGGGACAGAAATGAAGCTTTCTTT. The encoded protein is CSASRDRNEAFF.